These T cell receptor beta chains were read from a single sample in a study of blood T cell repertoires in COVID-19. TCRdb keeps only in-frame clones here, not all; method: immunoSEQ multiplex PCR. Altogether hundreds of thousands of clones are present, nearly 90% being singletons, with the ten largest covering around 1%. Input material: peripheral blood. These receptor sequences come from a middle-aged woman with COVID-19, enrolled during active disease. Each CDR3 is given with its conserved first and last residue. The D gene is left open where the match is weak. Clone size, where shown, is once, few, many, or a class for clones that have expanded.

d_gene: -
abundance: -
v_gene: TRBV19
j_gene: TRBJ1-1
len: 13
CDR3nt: TGTGCCAGTAGTAAGGGGGTGCGCACTGAAGCTTTCTTT
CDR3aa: CASSKGVRTEAFF

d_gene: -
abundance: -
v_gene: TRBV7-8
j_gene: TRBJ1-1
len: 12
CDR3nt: TGTGCCAGCAGCCCGTACAGCTCTGAAGCTTTCTTT
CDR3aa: CASSPYSSEAFF

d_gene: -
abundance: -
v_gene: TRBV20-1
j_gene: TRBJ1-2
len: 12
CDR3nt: TGCAGTGCTAGTGTCCCCGTAAAAGGCTACACCTTC
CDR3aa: CSASVPVKGYTF

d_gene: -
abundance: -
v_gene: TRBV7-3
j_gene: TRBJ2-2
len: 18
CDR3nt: TGTGCCAGCAGCTTAGGGGGCAGACAATCCCGGCCCACCGGGGAGCTGTTTTTT
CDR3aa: CASSLGGRQSRPTGELFF

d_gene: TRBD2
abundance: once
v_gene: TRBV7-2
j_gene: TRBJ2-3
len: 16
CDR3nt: TGTGCCAGCAGCTTAGGAGTAGCGGGATACACAGATACGCAGTATTTT
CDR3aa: CASSLGVAGYTDTQYF

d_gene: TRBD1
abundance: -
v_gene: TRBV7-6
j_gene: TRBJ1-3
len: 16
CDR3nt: TGTGCCAGCAGCCTACTGACAGGGGGTACTGGAAACACCATATATTTT
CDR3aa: CASSLLTGGTGNTIYF

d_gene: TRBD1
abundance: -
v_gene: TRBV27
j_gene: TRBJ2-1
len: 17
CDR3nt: TGTGCCAGCAGTTCCGACAGGGACACCTTCTCCTACAATGAGCAGTTCTTC
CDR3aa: CASSSDRDTFSYNEQFF

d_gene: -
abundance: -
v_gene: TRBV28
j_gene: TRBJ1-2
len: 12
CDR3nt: TGTGCCAGCTCAGCTCAGGGAAAGGGCTACACCTTC
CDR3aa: CASSAQGKGYTF

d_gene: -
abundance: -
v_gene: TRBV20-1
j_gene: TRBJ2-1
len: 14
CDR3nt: TGCAGTGCTAGTCCAGTGCAGGGGTACAATGAGCAGTTCTTC
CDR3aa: CSASPVQGYNEQFF

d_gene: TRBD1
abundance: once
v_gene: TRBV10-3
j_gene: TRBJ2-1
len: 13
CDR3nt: TGTGCCATCAGCGAACAGGGGGTGAATGAGCAGTTCTTC
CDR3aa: CAISEQGVNEQFF

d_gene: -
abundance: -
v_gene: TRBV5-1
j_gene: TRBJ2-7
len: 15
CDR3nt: TGCGCCAGCAGCCCAGAATCCGGGACAAGATACGAGCAGTACTTC
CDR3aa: CASSPESGTRYEQYF

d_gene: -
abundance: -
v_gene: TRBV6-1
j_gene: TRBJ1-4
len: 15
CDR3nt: TGTGCCAGCAGTGATTTGCAGGTGTTTAATGAAAAACTGTTTTTT
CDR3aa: CASSDLQVFNEKLFF

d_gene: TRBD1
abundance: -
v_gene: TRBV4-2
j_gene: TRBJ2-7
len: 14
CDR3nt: TGTGCCAGCAGCCTCTCGGGACAGGTCTACGAGCAGTACTTC
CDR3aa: CASSLSGQVYEQYF

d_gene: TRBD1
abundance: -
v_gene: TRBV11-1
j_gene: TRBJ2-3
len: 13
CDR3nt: TGTGCCAGCAGCGCGCACAGACAGGGGGAGCAGTATTTT
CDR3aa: CASSAHRQGEQYF

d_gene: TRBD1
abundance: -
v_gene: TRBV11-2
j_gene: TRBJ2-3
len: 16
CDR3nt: TGTGCCAGCAGCTTAGCGAGACAGGGTGTTGGAGATACGCAGTATTTT
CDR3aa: CASSLARQGVGDTQYF

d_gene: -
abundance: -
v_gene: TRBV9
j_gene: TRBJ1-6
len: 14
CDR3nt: TGTGCCAGCAGCCAGACAGTTTATAATTCACCCCTCCACTTT
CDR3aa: CASSQTVYNSPLHF

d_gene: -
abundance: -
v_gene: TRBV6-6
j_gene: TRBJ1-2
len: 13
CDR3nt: TGTGCCAGCAGGTATCAGAAATTCTATGGCTACACCTTC
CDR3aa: CASRYQKFYGYTF

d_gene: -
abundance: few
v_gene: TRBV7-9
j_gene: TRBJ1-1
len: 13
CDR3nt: TGTGCCAGCAGCTTACTAGTGAACACTGAAGCTTTCTTT
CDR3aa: CASSLLVNTEAFF

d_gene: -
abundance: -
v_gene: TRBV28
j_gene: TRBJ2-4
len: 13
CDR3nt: TGTGCCAGCAGTGACAGCTTCAAAAACATTCAGTACTTC
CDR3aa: CASSDSFKNIQYF

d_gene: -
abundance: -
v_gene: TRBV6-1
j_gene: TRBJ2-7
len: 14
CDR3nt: TGTGCCAGCAGTGAAAGTGGAGTGTCGGGCGAGCAGTACTTC
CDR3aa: CASSESGVSGEQYF

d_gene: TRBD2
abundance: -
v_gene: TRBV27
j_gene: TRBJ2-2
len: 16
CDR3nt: TGTGCCAGCAGTCCTATAGCGGGAGCTCGAACCGGGGAGCTGTTTTTT
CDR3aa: CASSPIAGARTGELFF

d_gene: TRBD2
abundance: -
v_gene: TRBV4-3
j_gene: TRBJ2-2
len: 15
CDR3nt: TGCGCCAGCAGCGACATAGCGGGAGACACCGGGGAGCTGTTTTTT
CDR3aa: CASSDIAGDTGELFF

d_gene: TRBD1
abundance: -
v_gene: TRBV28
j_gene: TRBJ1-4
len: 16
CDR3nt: TGTGCCAGCAGGGGGGACAGGGTTCCCACTAATGAAAAACTGTTTTTT
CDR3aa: CASRGDRVPTNEKLFF

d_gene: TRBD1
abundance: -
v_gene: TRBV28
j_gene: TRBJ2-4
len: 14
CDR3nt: TGTGCCAGCAGTTTGGCGGACAGGGGAAACATTCAGTACTTC
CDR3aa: CASSLADRGNIQYF

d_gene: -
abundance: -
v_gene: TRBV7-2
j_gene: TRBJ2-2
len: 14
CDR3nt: TGTGCCAGCAGCTTAGACGTTAGCGTGGGGAAGCTGTTTTTT
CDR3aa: CASSLDVSVGKLFF

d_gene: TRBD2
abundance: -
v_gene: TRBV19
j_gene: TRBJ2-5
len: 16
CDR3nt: TGTGCCACCTCCAGGGGACTTAACGGGGGGGTAGAGACCCAGTACTTC
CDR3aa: CATSRGLNGGVETQYF

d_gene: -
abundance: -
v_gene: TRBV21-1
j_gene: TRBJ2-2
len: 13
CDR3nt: TGTGCCAGCAGCAATCCCAGACAGGGGGTGTTGTTTTTT
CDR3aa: CASSNPRQGVLFF

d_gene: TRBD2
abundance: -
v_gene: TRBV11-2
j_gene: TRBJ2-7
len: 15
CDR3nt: TGTGCCAGCAGCTTAGCGGGAGGGGTTGGTTACGAGCAGTACTTC
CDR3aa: CASSLAGGVGYEQYF

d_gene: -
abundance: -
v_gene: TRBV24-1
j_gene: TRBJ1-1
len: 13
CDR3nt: TGTGCCACCAGGGGCGCAGGGAACACTGAAGCTTTCTTT
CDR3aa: CATRGAGNTEAFF

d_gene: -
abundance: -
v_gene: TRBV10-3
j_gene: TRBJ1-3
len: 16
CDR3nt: TGTGCCATCAGTTACCTGGGGGGATTTGCTGGAAACACCATATATTTT
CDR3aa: CAISYLGGFAGNTIYF

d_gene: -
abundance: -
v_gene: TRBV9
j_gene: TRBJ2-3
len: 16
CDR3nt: TGTGCCAGCAGCACAGTCACCGGGAGCGGCGCAGATACGCAGTATTTT
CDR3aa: CASSTVTGSGADTQYF

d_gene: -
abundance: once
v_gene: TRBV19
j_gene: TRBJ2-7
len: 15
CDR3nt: TGTGCCAGTAGTATTCAGGCGGGACCGACCTACGAGCAGTACTTC
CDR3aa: CASSIQAGPTYEQYF

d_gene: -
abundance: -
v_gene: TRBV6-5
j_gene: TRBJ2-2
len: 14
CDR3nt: TGTGCCAGCAGTTACCTCAGTGGCACCGGGGAGCTGTTTTTT
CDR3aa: CASSYLSGTGELFF

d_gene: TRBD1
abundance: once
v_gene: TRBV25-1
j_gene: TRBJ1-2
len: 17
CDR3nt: TGTGCCAGCAGCGACCCATCGCCGGGACAGTGGAACTATGGCTACACCTTC
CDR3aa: CASSDPSPGQWNYGYTF

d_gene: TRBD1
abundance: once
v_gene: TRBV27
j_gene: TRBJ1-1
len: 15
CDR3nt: TGTGCCAGCAGCAACCGAGGGGGCGCGGGCACTGAAGCTTTCTTT
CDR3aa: CASSNRGGAGTEAFF

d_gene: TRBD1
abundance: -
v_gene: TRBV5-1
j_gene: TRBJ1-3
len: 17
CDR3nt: TGCGCCAGCAGCTTGGGGCCCGGGACAGGGGGCGGAAACACCATATATTTT
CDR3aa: CASSLGPGTGGGNTIYF

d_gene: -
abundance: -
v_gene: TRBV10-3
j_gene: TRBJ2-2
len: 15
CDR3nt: TGTGCCATCAATCGACAGGACGTGAACACCGGGGAGCTGTTTTTT
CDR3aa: CAINRQDVNTGELFF

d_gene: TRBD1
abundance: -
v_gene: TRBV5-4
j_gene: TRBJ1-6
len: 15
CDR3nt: TGTGCCAGCAGCCACCGGGACAGGGACTTGTCACCCCTCCACTTT
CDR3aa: CASSHRDRDLSPLHF

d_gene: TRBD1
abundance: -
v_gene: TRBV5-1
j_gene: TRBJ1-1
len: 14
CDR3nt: TGCGCCAGCAGCCAAAGACAGGGGGGCACTGAAGCTTTCTTT
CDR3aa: CASSQRQGGTEAFF

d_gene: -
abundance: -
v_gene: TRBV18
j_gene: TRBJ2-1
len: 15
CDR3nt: TGTGCCAGCTCCCCCCGCGAAAGGAGCAGCGATGAGCAGTTCTTC
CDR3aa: CASSPRERSSDEQFF

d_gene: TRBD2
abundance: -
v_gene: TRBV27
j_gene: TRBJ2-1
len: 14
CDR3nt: TGTGCCAGCAGTACCACTAGCGGGGCCAATGAGCAGTTCTTC
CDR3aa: CASSTTSGANEQFF

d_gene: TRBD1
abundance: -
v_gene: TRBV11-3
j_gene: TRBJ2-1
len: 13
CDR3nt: TGTGCCAGCAGCTCGGGACAGTACAATGAGCAGTTCTTC
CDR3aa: CASSSGQYNEQFF

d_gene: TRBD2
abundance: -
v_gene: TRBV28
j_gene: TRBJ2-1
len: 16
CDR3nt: TGTGCCAGCTTTAGGTCTAGCGGGAGGGCCTACAATGAGCAGTTCTTC
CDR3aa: CASFRSSGRAYNEQFF

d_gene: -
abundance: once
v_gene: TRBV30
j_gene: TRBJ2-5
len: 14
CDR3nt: TGTGCCTGGGGCCCCGGAGGGCTCGCGGAGACCCAGTACTTC
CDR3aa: CAWGPGGLAETQYF

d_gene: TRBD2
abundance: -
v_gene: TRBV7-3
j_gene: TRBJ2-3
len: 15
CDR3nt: TGTGCCAGCAGCTTGGGCGGACTAGGCACAGATACGCAGTATTTT
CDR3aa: CASSLGGLGTDTQYF

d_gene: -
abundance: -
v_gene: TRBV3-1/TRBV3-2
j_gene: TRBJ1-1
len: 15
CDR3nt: TGTGCCAGCAGCCAAGACCGGTTTCAAAACACTGAAGCTTTCTTT
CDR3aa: CASSQDRFQNTEAFF

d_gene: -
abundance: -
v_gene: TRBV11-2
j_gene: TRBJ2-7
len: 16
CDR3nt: TGTGCCAGCAGCTTACCCGGGACTTCAAGCTCCTACGAGCAGTACTTC
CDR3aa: CASSLPGTSSSYEQYF

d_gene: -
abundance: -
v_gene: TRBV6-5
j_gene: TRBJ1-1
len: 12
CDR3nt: TGTGCCAGCAGTTACGCGGGGACTGAAGCTTTCTTT
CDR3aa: CASSYAGTEAFF

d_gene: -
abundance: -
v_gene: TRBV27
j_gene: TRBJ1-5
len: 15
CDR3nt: TGTGCCAGCAGTTTCACTTGGGGAGGGGGGCAGCCCCAGCATTTT
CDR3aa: CASSFTWGGGQPQHF

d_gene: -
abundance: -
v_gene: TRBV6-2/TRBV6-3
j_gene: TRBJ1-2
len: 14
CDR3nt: TGTGCCAGCAGTCTCATCCGACTACAGGGAGATGGCACCTTC
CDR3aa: CASSLIRLQGDGTF

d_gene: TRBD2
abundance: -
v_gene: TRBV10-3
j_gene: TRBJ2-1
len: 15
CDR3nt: TGTGCCATCATGAGTCCCAGCGGGGGGTTGAATGAGCAGTTCTTC
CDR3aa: CAIMSPSGGLNEQFF

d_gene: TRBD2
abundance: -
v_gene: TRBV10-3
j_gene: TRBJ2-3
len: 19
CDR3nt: TGTGCCATCAGGAGGAGCTGGAGCGGGGGGGCAGGTGGGGCAGATACGCAGTATTTT
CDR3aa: CAIRRSWSGGAGGADTQYF

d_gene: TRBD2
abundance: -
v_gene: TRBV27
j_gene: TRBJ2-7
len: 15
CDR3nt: TGTGCCAGCAGCTCACGGACTAGCGATCACTACGAGCAGTACTTC
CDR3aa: CASSSRTSDHYEQYF

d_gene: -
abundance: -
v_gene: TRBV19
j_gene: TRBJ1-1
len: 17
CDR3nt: TGTGCCAGTAGTGCAGACATCCTGGGCCGGTTGAACACTGAAGCTTTCTTT
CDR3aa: CASSADILGRLNTEAFF

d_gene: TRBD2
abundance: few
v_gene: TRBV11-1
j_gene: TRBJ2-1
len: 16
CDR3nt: TGTGCCAGCAGCTACCGGACTAGCGGGGGGGCGAGAGAGCAGTTCTTC
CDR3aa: CASSYRTSGGAREQFF